A single sample gave rise to the 6 T cell receptor beta chains below, sequenced in a study of OX40 agonist ivuxolimab in advanced cancers. Profiling relied on immunoSEQ multiplex PCR, and the TCRdb table lists in-frame clones only, not all of them. The data show approximately 90,000 clones, roughly 89% seen once. Sample: CD4+ or CD8+ T cells sorted from blood, taken in a trial of the OX40 agonist ivuxolimab. All receptors come from an adult with an advanced solid tumor such as melanoma, head and neck, liver or kidney cancer.

This clone was observed a few times. The chain couples TRBV6-5 to TRBJ1-5; D is unclear. Between the trimmed V and J ends, which lost 4 bases and 5 bases, there was a span of 12 bases. CDR3 length: 14 amino acids. CDR1 is MNHEY and CDR2 is SVGAGI in the germline V gene. The CDR3 loop reads CASSSERLDQPQHF. The CDR3 DNA sequence: TGTGCCAGCAGTTCCGAAAGGTTGGATCAGCCCCAGCATTTT.

This clone was seen more than once but under ten times. The J gene is TRBJ2-2, the V gene TRBV5-1; D assignment may be TRBD1 or TRBD2 (6 bases each). CDR3 size: 13 residues. V was trimmed by 5 bases and J by 3 bases, leaving 8 bases between them. The germline gives CDR1 SGHRS, CDR2 YFSETQ. CDR3 DNA: TGCGCCAGCAGGGAGGGGGACACCGGGGAGCTGTTTTTT. This sequence encodes CASREGDTGELFF.

J is TRBJ2-5 and V is TRBV5-1, with D hard to call. Germline CDR1 is SGHRS and CDR2 is YFSETQ. The CDR3 spans 13 residues. Trimming cost V 2 bases and J 5 bases, with 10 bases left between them. CDR3 region: CASSLSGVETQYF. As DNA, the CDR3 is TGCGCCAGCAGCTTATCAGGTGTTGAGACCCAGTACTTC.

The chain recombines TRBV5-1 with TRBJ2-7; 10 positions match TRBD1. Looked up from germline, CDR1 is SGHRS and CDR2 is YFSETQ. The J segment lost 6 bases and the V segment lost 0 bases, leaving 3 bases of the junction unmatched. CDR3 length: 14 residues. The CDR3 coding sequence is TGCGCCAGCAGCTTGGGGACAGGGGGAAGCGAGCAGTACTTC. It yields the protein CASSLGTGGSEQYF.

CDR3 sequence (DNA): TGCAGCGTTATTGGACAGTCTTGGGCCAACTATGGCTACACCTTC. Translated: CSVIGQSWANYGYTF. The rearrangement links TRBV29-1 to TRBJ1-2, with a possible D match to TRBD1 (6 bases). From germline, CDR1 is SQVTM and CDR2 ANQGSEA. This CDR3 has 15 amino acids. Trimming pared 5 bases from V and 2 bases from J, leaving 18 bases between. Drawing the rest from reference TRBV29-1 and TRBJ1-2, the complete variable domain is SAVISQKPSRDICQRGTSLTIQCQVDSQVTMMFWYRQQPGQSLTLIATANQGSEATYESGFVIDKFPISRPNLTFSTLTVSNMSPEDSSIYLCSVIGQSWANYGYTFGSGTRLTVV.

The chain is built from TRBV10-3 and TRBJ1-1; D possibly corresponds to TRBD1 (5 bases). Germline V gene sequence: CDR1 ENHRY, CDR2 SYGVKD. This CDR3 has 14 residues. The germline V and J ends were trimmed by 4 bases and 1 base, with 10 bases remaining between them. CDR3 sequence: CAISVNRGNTEAFF. DNA for the CDR3: TGTGCCATCAGTGTGAATAGGGGGAACACTGAAGCTTTCTTT.